This TCR beta chain was identified during a study of CD8 T cells in ankylosing spondylitis. The study's findings and limits: About 8 highly homologous variants made up a TCR beta motif, and this motif appeared characteristic of ankylosing spondylitis blood. There were earlier reports of some motif variants in reactive arthritis synovial fluid and blood. Matched synovial fluid from ankylosing spondylitis patients was reported to be enriched for disease-linked clones.

One entry per CDR3 protein results from TCRdb running MiXCR on the 5' RACE reads. The sample gives around 230,000 distinct CDR3 sequences, roughly 8.6% of which show up once; around 6.8% is in the top ten. This clonotype was recorded at least ten times. The antigen is undetermined. The germline gives CDR1 DFQATT, CDR2 SNEGSKA (reference sequence). V lost 0 bases to trimming and J lost 7 bases; unmatched junction nucleotides: 6. CDR3 length: 13 residues. This chain connects TRBV20-1 to TRBJ2-7, with TRBD2 matching over 7 bases. The source material was blood, either unsorted or a sorted T cell fraction (not recorded which). This TCR derives from a male donor with ankylosing spondylitis or in good health (not recorded which). The CDR3 DNA is TGCAGTGCTAGAGATATCTTGCGGGGGGAGCAGTACTTC. It encodes CSARDILRGEQYF.